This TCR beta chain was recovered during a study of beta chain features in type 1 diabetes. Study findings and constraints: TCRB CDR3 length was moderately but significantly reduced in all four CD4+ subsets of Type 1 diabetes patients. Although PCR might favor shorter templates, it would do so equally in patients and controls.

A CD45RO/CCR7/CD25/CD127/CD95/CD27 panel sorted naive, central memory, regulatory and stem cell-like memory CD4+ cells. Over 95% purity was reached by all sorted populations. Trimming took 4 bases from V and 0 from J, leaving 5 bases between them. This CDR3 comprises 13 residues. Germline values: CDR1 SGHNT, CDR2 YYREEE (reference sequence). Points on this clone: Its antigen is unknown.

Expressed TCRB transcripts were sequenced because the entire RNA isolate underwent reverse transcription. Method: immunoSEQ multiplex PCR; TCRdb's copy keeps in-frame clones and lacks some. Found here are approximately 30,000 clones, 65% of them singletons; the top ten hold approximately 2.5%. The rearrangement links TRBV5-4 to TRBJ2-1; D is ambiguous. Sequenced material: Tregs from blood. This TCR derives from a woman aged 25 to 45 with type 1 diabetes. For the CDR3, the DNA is TGTGCCAGCAGCGCGAGCTCCTACAATGAGCAGTTCTTC. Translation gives CASSASSYNEQFF.